Detailed here is one TCR beta chain. In terms of age and location, participants ranged from about 18 to 100 years and lived in around 22 US areas. Donors were grouped by their self-reported clinical history. During the 2 weeks before they entered the study, exposed participants had met someone with a PCR-confirmed or clinician-diagnosed COVID-19 case. This record comes from a study of blood T cell repertoires in COVID-19. Study details: COVID-19 samples from acute and convalescent phases originated in the United States, Italy and Spain.

CDR1 SGHVS and CDR2 FNYEAQ come from the germline V gene. The V gene end was trimmed by 5 bases and the J gene end by 7 bases; junction bases not matched to a gene: 11. There are 16 residues in the CDR3. Some clones are missing from TCRdb's copy, which holds only in-frame ones; the method was immunoSEQ multiplex PCR. Among around 320,000 clones listed, 89% were seen once. This sequence originates from a woman in her forties or fifties who had been exposed to COVID-19. V is TRBV7-6 and J is TRBJ1-6; 7 nucleotides align to TRBD1. Source material: PBMCs or T cells enriched from blood (not recorded which). The CDR3, as DNA: TGTGCCAGCAGCGAACTCGACAGGGCCCAAAATTCACCCCTCCACTTT. It specifies CASSELDRAQNSPLHF.